Below, 2 T cell receptor beta chains from the same sample are listed, as sequenced in a study of CD4 T cells in relation to SARS-CoV-2 and coronaviruses. The antigens these receptors bind are not known. The unexposed donors gave CD4+ T cells in 2011-2018, prior to COVID-19. CD4+ T cells were isolated from the cells after about nine days of culture. Sequencing used immunoSEQ multiplex PCR; TCRdb keeps in-frame clones, though not all of them. The table includes about 18,000 clones, approximately 80% detected once. The sample consisted of CD4+ T cells from PBMCs, cultured in vitro. These receptors were obtained from a human donor in good health.

The chain joins TRBV29-1 to TRBJ2-7; no definite D call. The V and J ends lost 1 base and 2 bases respectively, with 9 bases between them. Germline-derived CDR1 and CDR2 are SQVTM and ANQGSEA. The CDR3 is 13 residues long. The CDR3 DNA reads as TGCAGCGTTGAAGTGGGGAATACCTACGAGCAGTACTTC. Translated: CSVEVGNTYEQYF.

V is TRBV28 and J is TRBJ2-2; TRBD2 matches 11 bases. Germline values: CDR1 MDHEN, CDR2 SYDVKM. After removal of 5 bases from V and 6 bases from J, the junction contained 5 bases not matched to a gene. The CDR3 runs 15 residues. This CDR3 reads CASSNSGRAAGELFF. The CDR3 DNA reads as TGTGCCAGCAGTAATAGCGGGAGGGCGGCCGGGGAGCTGTTTTTT.